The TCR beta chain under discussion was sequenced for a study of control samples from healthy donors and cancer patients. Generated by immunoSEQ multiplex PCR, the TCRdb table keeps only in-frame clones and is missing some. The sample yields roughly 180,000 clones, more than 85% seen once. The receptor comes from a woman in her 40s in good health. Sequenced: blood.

The DNA for the CDR3 is TGTGCCAGCAGCCAATTGGATCGTGGGGGGCTGAGGAATGAGCAGTTCTTC. This encodes CASSQLDRGGLRNEQFF. The chain employs TRBV3-1 (or the pseudogene TRBV3-2) and TRBJ2-1, with D possibly called TRBD1 or TRBD2 (6 bases each). The germline V and J ends were trimmed by 2 bases and 7 bases, with 21 bases remaining between them. In germline, CDR1 is LGHDT, CDR2 YNNKEL (reference sequence). The CDR3 contains 17 residues.